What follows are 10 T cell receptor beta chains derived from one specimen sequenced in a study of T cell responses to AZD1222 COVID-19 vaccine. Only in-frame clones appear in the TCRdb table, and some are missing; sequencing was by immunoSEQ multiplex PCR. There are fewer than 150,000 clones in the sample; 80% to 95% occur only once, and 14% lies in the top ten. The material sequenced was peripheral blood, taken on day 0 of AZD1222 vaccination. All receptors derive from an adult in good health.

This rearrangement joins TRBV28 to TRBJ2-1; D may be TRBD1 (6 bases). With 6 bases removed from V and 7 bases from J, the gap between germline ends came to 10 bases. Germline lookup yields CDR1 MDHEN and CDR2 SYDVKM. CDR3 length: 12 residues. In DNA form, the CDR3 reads TGTGCCAGCAGGTTCGGGACAAATGAGCAGTTCTTC. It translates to CASRFGTNEQFF.

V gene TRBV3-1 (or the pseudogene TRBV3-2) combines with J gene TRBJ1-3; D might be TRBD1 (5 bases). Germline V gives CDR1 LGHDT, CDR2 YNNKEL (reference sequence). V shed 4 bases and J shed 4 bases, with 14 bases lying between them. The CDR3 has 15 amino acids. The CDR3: CASSPSDRYGNTIYF. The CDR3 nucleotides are TGTGCCAGCAGCCCCTCTGACAGATACGGAAACACCATATATTTT.

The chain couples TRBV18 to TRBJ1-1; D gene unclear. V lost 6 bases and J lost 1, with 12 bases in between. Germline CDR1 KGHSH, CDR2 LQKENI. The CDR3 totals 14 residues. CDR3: CASSPIGANTEAFF. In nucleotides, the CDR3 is TGTGCCAGCTCGCCCATTGGCGCGAACACTGAAGCTTTCTTT. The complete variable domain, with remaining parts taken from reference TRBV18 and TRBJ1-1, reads NAGVMQNPRHLVRRRGQEARLRCSPMKGHSHVYWYRQLPEEGLKFMVYLQKENIIDESGMPKERFSAEFPKEGPSILRIQQVVRGDSAAYFCASSPIGANTEAFFGQGTRLTVV.

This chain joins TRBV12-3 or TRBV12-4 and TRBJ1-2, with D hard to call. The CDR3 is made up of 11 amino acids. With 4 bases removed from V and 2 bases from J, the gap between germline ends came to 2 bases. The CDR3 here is CASSYNYGYTF. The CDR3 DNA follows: TGTGCCAGCAGTTACAACTATGGCTACACCTTC.

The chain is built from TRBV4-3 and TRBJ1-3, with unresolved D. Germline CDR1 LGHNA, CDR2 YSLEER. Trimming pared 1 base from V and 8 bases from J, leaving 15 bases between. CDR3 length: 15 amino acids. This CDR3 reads CASSQVASLSDTIYF. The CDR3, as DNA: TGCGCCAGCAGCCAAGTAGCGAGTCTGAGCGACACCATATATTTT.

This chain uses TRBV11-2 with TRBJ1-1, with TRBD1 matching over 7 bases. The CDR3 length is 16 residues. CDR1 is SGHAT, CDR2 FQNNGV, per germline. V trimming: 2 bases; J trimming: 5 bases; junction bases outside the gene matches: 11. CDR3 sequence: CASSLSSDRMGTEAFF. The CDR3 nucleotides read TGTGCCAGCAGCTTAAGTTCGGACAGGATGGGTACTGAAGCTTTCTTT.

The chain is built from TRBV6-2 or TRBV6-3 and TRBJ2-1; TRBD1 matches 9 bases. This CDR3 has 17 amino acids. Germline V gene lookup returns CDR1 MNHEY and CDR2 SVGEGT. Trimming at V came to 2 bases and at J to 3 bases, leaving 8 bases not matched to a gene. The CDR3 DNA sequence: TGTGCCAGCAGTTACGCCCACCGACAGGGGGGCTACAATGAGCAGTTCTTC. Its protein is CASSYAHRQGGYNEQFF.

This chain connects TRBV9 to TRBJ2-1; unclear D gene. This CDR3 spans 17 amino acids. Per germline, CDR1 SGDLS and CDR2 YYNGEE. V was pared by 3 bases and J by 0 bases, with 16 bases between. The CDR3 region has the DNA TGTGCCAGCAGCGCCCTATCTTCCCAGAGCTCCTACAATGAGCAGTTCTTC. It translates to CASSALSSQSSYNEQFF. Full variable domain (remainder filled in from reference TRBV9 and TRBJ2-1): DSGVTQTPKHLITATGQRVTLRCSPRSGDLSVYWYQQSLDQGLQFLIQYYNGEERAKGNILERFSAQQFPDLHSELNLSSLELGDSALYFCASSALSSQSSYNEQFFGPGTRLTVL.

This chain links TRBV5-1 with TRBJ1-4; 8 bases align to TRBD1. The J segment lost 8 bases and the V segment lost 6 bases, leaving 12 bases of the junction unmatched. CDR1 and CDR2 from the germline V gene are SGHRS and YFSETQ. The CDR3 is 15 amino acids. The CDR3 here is CASTLLGQGGEKLFF. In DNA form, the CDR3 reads TGCGCCAGCACCCTTTTAGGACAGGGTGGAGAAAAACTGTTTTTT.

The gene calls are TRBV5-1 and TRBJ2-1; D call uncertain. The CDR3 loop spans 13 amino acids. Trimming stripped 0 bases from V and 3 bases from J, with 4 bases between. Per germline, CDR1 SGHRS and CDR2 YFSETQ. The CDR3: CASSLGDYNEQFF. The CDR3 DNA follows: TGCGCCAGCAGCTTGGGAGACTACAATGAGCAGTTCTTC.